These 24 T cell receptor beta chains were all obtained from the same sample, sequenced in a study of blood T cells in healthy people across ages. Primers used in a second PCR of roughly 7 to 12 cycles were a sample-barcoded 5' primer and a J-beta primer mix. One entry per CDR3 protein, called by TCRdb with MiXCR from the 5' RACE reads. The sample carries nearly 1 million distinct CDR3 sequences, roughly half recorded once. The sample taken for sequencing was blood. These receptors all come from a woman in her fifties or sixties in good health.

The chain uses TRBV20-1 and TRBJ2-3; D is unclear. CDR1 and CDR2 (germline): DFQATT, SNEGSKA (reference sequence). The CDR3 extends over 14 amino acids. Between the trimmed V and J ends, which lost 3 bases and 1 base, there was a span of 11 bases. CDR3 DNA: TGCAGTGCTAGTAACTCCGAAGGCACAGATACGCAGTATTTT. Translation gives CSASNSEGTDTQYF.

The chain employs TRBV29-1 and TRBJ2-2; the match to TRBD1 covers 12 bases. This CDR3 has 16 amino acids. The V and J ends lost 5 bases and 5 bases, in that order; junction bases with no gene match: 9. Germline CDR1 SQVTM, CDR2 ANQGSEA. CDR3 protein: CSVRPPGQGATGELFF. CDR3 in DNA: TGCAGCGTTCGTCCGCCGGGACAGGGGGCGACCGGGGAGCTGTTTTTT.

V and J are TRBV6-1 and TRBJ2-7; TRBD2 agrees at 10 bases. Germline V gene data show CDR1 as MNHNS and CDR2 as SASEGT. There are 14 residues in the CDR3. V shed 3 bases and J 4 bases; nucleotides not matched to a gene: 3. CDR3 in DNA: TGTGCCAGCAGTGAGGCTAGCGGGAGATACGAGCAGTACTTC. Amino acids: CASSEASGRYEQYF.

The J gene is TRBJ2-3, the V gene TRBV20-1, with unresolved D. The V gene lost 0 bases and the J gene lost 6 bases, with 10 bases spanning the gap. CDR3 length equals 13 residues. In germline, CDR1 is DFQATT, CDR2 SNEGSKA (reference sequence). The CDR3 sequence is CSARDWSSDTQYF. DNA of the CDR3: TGCAGTGCTAGAGATTGGAGCTCTGATACGCAGTATTTT.

V is TRBV28 and J is TRBJ2-7; tentative D call: TRBD1 (5 bases). The V and J ends lost 4 bases and 1 base respectively, with 14 bases between them. The CDR3 runs to 15 residues. CDR1 and CDR2 from the germline V gene are MDHEN and SYDVKM. The CDR3 coding sequence is TGTGCCAGCAGTTCCCTAGTCAAGGGGTCCTACGAGCAGTACTTC. Translation gives CASSSLVKGSYEQYF.

This clonotype was counted a few times. The chain uses TRBV13 and TRBJ2-7, with D possibly matching TRBD2 (6 bases). Germline CDR1 and CDR2: PRHDT and FYEKMQ (reference sequence). The CDR3 contains 11 residues. Trimming took off 8 bases at V and 7 bases at J, with 12 bases between the two ends. For the CDR3, the DNA is TGTGCCAGCCGCCTAGCGAGTGAGCAGTACTTC. Its protein is CASRLASEQYF.

This clonotype has at least ten counts. The rearrangement links TRBV29-1 to TRBJ2-7; D remains unclear. Germline V gives CDR1 SQVTM, CDR2 ANQGSEA. The CDR3 has 10 residues. The V and J ends lost 4 bases and 3 bases respectively, with 4 bases between them. CDR3 sequence: CSVGVYEQYF. CDR3 sequence (DNA): TGCAGCGTTGGAGTCTACGAGCAGTACTTC.

This sequence joins TRBV7-2 and TRBJ2-3, with D unclear. The V gene's germline CDR1 is SGHTA and CDR2 FQGNSA. The CDR3 totals 14 residues. Trimming stripped 8 bases from V and 3 bases from J, with 15 bases between. CDR3 sequence (DNA): TGTGCCAGCCGGCAAAGCCGGTTAACAGATACGCAGTATTTT. It encodes CASRQSRLTDTQYF.

The CDR3 nucleotides read TGTGCCAGCAGATTCAATGGCCGCCATGAGCAGTTCTTC. Its protein product is CASRFNGRHEQFF. This chain connects TRBV7-2 to TRBJ2-1; D is undetermined. Trimming took off 6 bases at V and 8 bases at J, with 14 bases between the two ends. This CDR3 is built from 13 residues. Germline V CDR1 and CDR2: SGHTA, FQGNSA. Looking up the rest from reference TRBV7-2 and TRBJ2-1 gives the full variable domain: GAGVSQSPSNKVTEKGKDVELRCDPISGHTALYWYRQSLGQGLEFLIYFQGNSAPDKSGLPSDRFSAERTGGSVSTLTIQRTQQEDSAVYLCASRFNGRHEQFFGPGTRLTVL.

The chain couples TRBV12-3 or TRBV12-4 to TRBJ2-3, with D perhaps matching TRBD1 or TRBD2 (5 bases each). This CDR3 has 18 amino acids. Deletions cut 5 bases from V and 4 bases from J, with 25 bases between. This chain's CDR3 is CASSQTRGGAMGADTQYF. The CDR3 DNA sequence: TGTGCCAGCAGTCAAACCCGGGGTGGGGCGATGGGAGCAGATACGCAGTATTTT.

Details on this clonotype: A junction end diverges from the germline sequence, so it may reflect a read error. This chain uses TRBV7-9 with TRBJ2-3, with D maybe TRBD2 (6 bases). This CDR3 contains 16 residues. Germline V gene data show CDR1 as SEHNR and CDR2 as FQNEAQ (reference sequence). The CDR3 nucleotides read TGTGCCAGCAGCCATCGTTCTAGCGCCAGCACAGATATGCAGTATTTT. Translating gives CASSHRSSASTDMQYF.

The J gene is TRBJ2-3, the V gene TRBV7-2; 7 nucleotides align to TRBD2. CDR3 length: 16 amino acids. V trimming: 1 base; J trimming: 5 bases; junction bases outside the gene matches: 9. Germline V gene lookup returns CDR1 SGHTA and CDR2 FQGNSA. CDR3 sequence (DNA): TGTGCCAGCAGCTTAGGGGGCGGGAGAGCGGTAGATACGCAGTATTTT. It is translated as CASSLGGGRAVDTQYF.

The rearrangement uses TRBV5-1 and TRBJ2-1, with a possible D match to TRBD2 (6 bases). This CDR3 has 16 residues. The germline V gene encodes CDR1 SGHRS and CDR2 YFSETQ. V was pared by 1 base and J by 7 bases, with 18 bases between. The CDR3 reads CASSLSGLASGNEQFF. CDR3 sequence (DNA): TGCGCCAGCAGCTTGTCTGGCCTAGCGTCGGGTAATGAGCAGTTCTTC.

This chain connects TRBV7-9 to TRBJ1-2; weak D call: TRBD1 (5 bases). Germline loops: CDR1 SEHNR, CDR2 FQNEAQ (reference sequence). CDR3 length: 15 amino acids. V lost 3 bases, J lost 3 bases, and 14 bases lay in between. CDR3 protein: CASSFGWGRDYGYTF. CDR3 coding DNA: TGTGCCAGCAGCTTCGGGTGGGGCAGGGACTATGGCTACACCTTC. Based on the CDR3 plus reference TRBV7-9 and TRBJ1-2, the full variable domain is DTGVSQNPRHKITKRGQNVTFRCDPISEHNRLYWYRQTLGQGPEFLTYFQNEAQLEKSRLLSDRFSAERPKGSFSTLEIQRTEQGDSAMYLCASSFGWGRDYGYTFGSGTRLTVV.

V usage is TRBV29-1 and J usage is TRBJ2-3, with TRBD2 matching 9 bases. This CDR3 comprises 15 residues. CDR1 is SQVTM and CDR2 is ANQGSEA in the germline V gene. After removal of 3 bases from V and 12 bases from J, the junction contained 16 bases not matched to a gene. For the CDR3, the DNA is TGCAGCGTTGAGAAGGGCGCGTTGGGTAGCGGGAGACAGTATTTT. Its protein is CSVEKGALGSGRQYF.

This chain connects TRBV3-1 to TRBJ2-7; 9 nucleotides line up with TRBD1. The CDR3 extends over 15 amino acids. V was clipped by 0 bases and J by 5 bases; unmatched bases: 5. The germline gives CDR1 LGHDT, CDR2 YNNKEL (reference sequence). Here the CDR3 reads CASSQELRQGDEQYF. CDR3 DNA: TGTGCCAGCAGCCAAGAGCTTCGACAGGGGGACGAGCAGTACTTC.

The V call is TRBV19, the J call TRBJ2-7; 13 nucleotides agree with TRBD2. This CDR3 comprises 14 residues. The trim removed 8 bases at V and 4 bases at J, leaving 5 bases unmatched. CDR1 and CDR2 (germline): LNHDA, SQIVND (reference sequence). CDR3 DNA sequence: TGTGCCAGTGGACTAGCGGGAGTGGGATACGAGCAGTACTTC. Amino acids: CASGLAGVGYEQYF.

This clonotype turned up a few times. The chain uses TRBV27 and TRBJ2-7, with D possibly being TRBD1 (6 bases). V was trimmed by 2 bases and J by 2 bases, leaving 16 bases between them. Germline V gives CDR1 MNHEY, CDR2 SMNVEV (reference sequence). The CDR3 is made up of 16 amino acids. CDR3 amino acids: CASSLATGRLAYEQYF. The CDR3 DNA reads as TGTGCCAGCAGTTTAGCTACAGGGCGTCTAGCCTACGAGCAGTACTTC.

V and J are TRBV5-1 and TRBJ2-1; 9 bases are a match to TRBD2. Unmatched junction bases numbered 3, after V lost 5 bases and J lost 3 bases. This CDR3 has 14 residues. Germline CDR1 reads SGHRS; CDR2 reads YFSETQ. Written as DNA, the CDR3 is TGCGCCAGCAGTAAGACTAGCGGCTACAATGAGCAGTTCTTC. Protein product: CASSKTSGYNEQFF.

In this sample, this clonotype turned up a few times. The chain joins TRBV5-1 to TRBJ2-7; 9 nucleotides align to TRBD2. The V and J ends lost 0 bases and 4 bases, in that order; junction bases with no gene match: 5. The CDR3 consists of 15 residues. Germline V gene sequence: CDR1 SGHRS, CDR2 YFSETQ. The CDR3 coding sequence is TGCGCCAGCAGCTTGGTTAGCGGGAGAGGTTACGAGCAGTACTTC. Amino acids: CASSLVSGRGYEQYF.

This chain uses TRBV29-1 with TRBJ2-1; D perhaps matches TRBD1 (5 bases). Germline V gene sequence: CDR1 SQVTM, CDR2 ANQGSEA. The CDR3 sequence is 18 residues long. Trimming took 7 bases from V and 8 from J, leaving 33 bases between them. CDR3 sequence reads: CSAKATVRYRAPDHEQFF. CDR3 in DNA: TGCAGCGCGAAGGCGACAGTGAGGTATAGAGCTCCTGATCATGAGCAGTTCTTC.

The rearrangement uses TRBV7-2 and TRBJ2-3; 13 positions agree with TRBD2. CDR3 length equals 17 residues. In germline, CDR1 is SGHTA, CDR2 FQGNSA. Losses at the gene ends were 7 bases for V and 4 bases for J; bases not matched to a gene: 11. DNA of the CDR3: TGTGCCAGCACCCATTCCGCGACTAGCGGGAGGTCAGATACGCAGTATTTT. Translating it yields CASTHSATSGRSDTQYF.

The chain links TRBV5-4 to TRBJ2-4; possibly TRBD2 for D (5 bases). Germline CDR1 and CDR2: SGHNT and YYREEE (reference sequence). The ends were cut back, 2 bases at V and 9 bases at J, with 15 bases in the middle. The CDR3 length is 14 residues. This CDR3 reads CASSLSVNEGIQYF. The CDR3 region has the DNA TGTGCCAGCAGCTTAAGCGTGAATGAGGGCATTCAGTACTTC.

The chain is built from TRBV27 and TRBJ2-7; perhaps TRBD2 as D (6 bases). V dropped 8 bases and J dropped 1 base, with 9 bases sitting between them. Germline V CDR1 and CDR2: MNHEY, SMNVEV (reference sequence). CDR3 length equals 12 residues. The CDR3 sequence is CASGGISYEQYF. The CDR3, as DNA: TGTGCCAGCGGGGGGATTTCCTACGAGCAGTACTTC.